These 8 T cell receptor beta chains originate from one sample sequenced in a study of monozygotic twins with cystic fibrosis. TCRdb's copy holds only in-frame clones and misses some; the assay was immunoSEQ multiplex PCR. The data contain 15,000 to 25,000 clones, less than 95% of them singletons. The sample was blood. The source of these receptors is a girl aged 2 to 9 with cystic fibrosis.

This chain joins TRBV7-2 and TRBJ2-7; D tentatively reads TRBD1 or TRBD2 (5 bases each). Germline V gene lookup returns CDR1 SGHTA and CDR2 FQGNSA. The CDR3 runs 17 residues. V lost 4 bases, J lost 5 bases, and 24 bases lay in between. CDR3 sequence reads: CASSYSGPGTPGHEQYF. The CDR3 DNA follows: TGTGCCAGCAGCTACTCTGGGCCCGGGACCCCAGGCCACGAGCAGTACTTC.

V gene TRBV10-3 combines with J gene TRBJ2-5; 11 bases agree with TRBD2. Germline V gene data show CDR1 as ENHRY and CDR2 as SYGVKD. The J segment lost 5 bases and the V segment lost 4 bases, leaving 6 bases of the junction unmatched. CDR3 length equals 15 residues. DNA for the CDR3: TGTGCCATCAGTGCGAGCGTAGCGGGGGGGGAGACCCAGTACTTC. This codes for CAISASVAGGETQYF.

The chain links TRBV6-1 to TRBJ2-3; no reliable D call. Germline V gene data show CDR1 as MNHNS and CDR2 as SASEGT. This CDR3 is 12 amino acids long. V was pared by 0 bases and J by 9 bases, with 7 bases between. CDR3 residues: CASSEAPSTQYF. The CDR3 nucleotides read TGTGCCAGCAGTGAAGCGCCGAGCACGCAGTATTTT.

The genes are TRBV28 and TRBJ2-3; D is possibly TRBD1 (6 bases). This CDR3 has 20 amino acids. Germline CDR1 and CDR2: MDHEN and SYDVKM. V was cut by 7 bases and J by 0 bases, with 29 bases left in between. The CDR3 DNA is TGTGCCAGCATACCAACCGGGACAAAACCCTCTCACTATAGCACAGATACGCAGTATTTT. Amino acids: CASIPTGTKPSHYSTDTQYF.

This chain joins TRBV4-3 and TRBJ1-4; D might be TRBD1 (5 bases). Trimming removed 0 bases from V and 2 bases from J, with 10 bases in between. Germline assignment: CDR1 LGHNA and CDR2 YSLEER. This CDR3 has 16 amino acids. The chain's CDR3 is CASSQDGAGTNEKLFF. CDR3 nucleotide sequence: TGCGCCAGCAGCCAAGATGGGGCAGGGACTAATGAAAAACTGTTTTTT.

The CDR3 region has the DNA TGTGCCAGCAGTTCGGGGACGAGCAATCAGCCCCAGCATTTT. Translation: CASSSGTSNQPQHF. The rearrangement links TRBV27 to TRBJ1-5, with a possible D match to TRBD1 (5 bases). Between the trimmed V and J ends, which lost 4 bases and 1 base, there was a span of 8 bases. Germline V lookup: CDR1 MNHEY, CDR2 SMNVEV (reference sequence). The CDR3 runs 14 residues.

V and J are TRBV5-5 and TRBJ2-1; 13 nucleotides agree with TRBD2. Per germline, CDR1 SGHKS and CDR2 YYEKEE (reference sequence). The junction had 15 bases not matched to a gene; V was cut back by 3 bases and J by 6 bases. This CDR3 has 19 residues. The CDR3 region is CASSSPWEWTSGGPNEQFF. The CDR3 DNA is TGTGCCAGCAGCTCACCCTGGGAATGGACTAGCGGGGGCCCCAATGAGCAGTTCTTC.

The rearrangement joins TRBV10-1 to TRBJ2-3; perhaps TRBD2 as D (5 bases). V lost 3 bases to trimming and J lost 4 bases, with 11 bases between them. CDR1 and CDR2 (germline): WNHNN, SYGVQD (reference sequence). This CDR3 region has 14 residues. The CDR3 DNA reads TGCGCCAGCAGTGATGTCGTGGGAGCAGATACGCAGTATTTT. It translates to CASSDVVGADTQYF.